A single sample is the source of the 10 T cell receptor beta chains below, sequenced in a study of control samples from healthy donors and cancer patients. Assay: immunoSEQ multiplex PCR; the TCRdb copy retains only in-frame clones and omits some. The sample shows over 100,000 clones, approximately 90% of them seen only once. The sequencing input was blood. Every receptor here comes from a young woman in good health.

The chain uses TRBV19 and TRBJ1-5; tentative D call: TRBD1 (6 bases). This CDR3 region has 15 residues. V was clipped by 3 bases and J by 0 bases, with 9 bases between them. Germline V lookup: CDR1 LNHDA, CDR2 SQIVND (reference sequence). CDR3 bases: TGTGCCAGTAGTATTTGGACAGATAGCAATCAGCCCCAGCATTTT. Translation: CASSIWTDSNQPQHF.

In nucleotides, the CDR3 is TGTGCCAGCAGAGGTTGGCAGGCCGGGGCCAACGTCCTGACTTTC. Protein: CASRGWQAGANVLTF. The rearrangement joins TRBV11-2 to TRBJ2-6; D ambiguous. The CDR3 totals 15 residues. Per germline, CDR1 SGHAT and CDR2 FQNNGV. V was shortened by 6 bases and J by 4 bases, with 13 bases between the two germline ends.

The V and J genes are TRBV9 and TRBJ2-5; D is ambiguous. Germline-derived CDR1 and CDR2 are SGDLS and YYNGEE. The CDR3 consists of 13 residues. Trimming removed 0 bases at V and 4 bases at J, with 7 bases between. The CDR3 nucleotides read TGTGCCAGCAGCGTAGAATCCAGAGAGACCCAGTACTTC. It yields the protein CASSVESRETQYF.

This clone appeared a few times. V gene TRBV18 combines with J gene TRBJ1-4; unclear D gene. The V and J ends lost 4 bases and 0 bases respectively, with 12 bases between them. The CDR3 contains 16 residues. The germline gives CDR1 KGHSH, CDR2 LQKENI. The CDR3 region has the DNA TGTGCCAGCTCACAGCGGACGGACGCAACTAATGAAAAACTGTTTTTT. The encoded protein is CASSQRTDATNEKLFF.

The V and J genes are TRBV27 and TRBJ2-1, with 8 bases identical to TRBD2. Unmatched junction bases numbered 10, after V lost 7 bases and J lost 5 bases. This CDR3 comprises 15 residues. Germline V gives CDR1 MNHEY, CDR2 SMNVEV (reference sequence). The CDR3, as DNA: TGTGCCAGCACCGTGGTAGCGGGGTATAACAATGAGCAGTTCTTC. It yields the protein CASTVVAGYNNEQFF.

As regards this clone: The sample holds other DNA sequences that translate to the same CDR3. V gene TRBV9 combines with J gene TRBJ1-1; no clear D gene. The germline gives CDR1 SGDLS, CDR2 YYNGEE. The CDR3 has 13 residues. Trimming stripped 0 bases from V and 1 base from J, with 4 bases between. The chain's CDR3 is CASSVATNTEAFF. The CDR3 DNA reads TGTGCCAGCAGCGTAGCTACGAACACTGAAGCTTTCTTT. Full variable domain (remainder filled in from reference TRBV9 and TRBJ1-1): DSGVTQTPKHLITATGQRVTLRCSPRSGDLSVYWYQQSLDQGLQFLIQYYNGEERAKGNILERFSAQQFPDLHSELNLSSLELGDSALYFCASSVATNTEAFFGQGTRLTVV.

CDR3 residues: CASSYSRGSGNTIYF. For the CDR3, the DNA is TGTGCCAGCAGTTACTCGAGGGGGTCCGGAAACACCATATATTTT. The rearrangement uses TRBV6-5 and TRBJ1-3; weak D call: TRBD1 (6 bases). The ends were cut back, 0 bases at V and 4 bases at J, with 10 bases in the middle. The CDR3 loop spans 15 amino acids. Germline V gene data show CDR1 as MNHEY and CDR2 as SVGAGI.

J is TRBJ2-2 and V is TRBV7-8; D may correspond to TRBD1 or TRBD2 (8 bases each). CDR3 length equals 17 residues. Trimming removed 5 bases at V and 4 bases at J, with 20 bases between. Germline CDR1 and CDR2: SGHVS and FQNEAQ. CDR3 loop: CASSPKTGAGGTGELFF. In nucleotides, the CDR3 is TGTGCCAGCAGCCCTAAGACAGGGGCGGGGGGCACCGGGGAGCTGTTTTTT. Supplemented by reference TRBV7-8 and TRBJ2-2, the full variable domain reads GAGVSQSPRYKVAKRGQDVALRCDPISGHVSLFWYQQALGQGPEFLTYFQNEAQLDKSGLPSDRFFAERPEGSVSTLKIQRTQQEDSAVYLCASSPKTGAGGTGELFFGEGSRLTVL.

The chain employs TRBV10-3 and TRBJ2-1; TRBD2 aligns across 8 bases. Germline trimming cut 1 base from V and 0 bases from J; bases unmatched to any gene: 8. The CDR3 is 18 residues long. The V gene's germline CDR1 is ENHRY and CDR2 SYGVKD. The CDR3 is CAISEFGSGVGSYNEQFF. DNA of the CDR3: TGTGCCATCAGTGAGTTTGGTAGCGGGGTGGGCTCCTACAATGAGCAGTTCTTC.

The J gene is TRBJ2-1, the V gene TRBV7-9; either TRBD1 or TRBD2 may fit D (5 bases each). From germline, CDR1 is SEHNR and CDR2 FQNEAQ (reference sequence). This CDR3 is 13 amino acids long. V was pared by 5 bases and J by 7 bases, with 12 bases between. The CDR3 loop reads CASSPGGWNEQFF. As DNA, the CDR3 is TGTGCCAGCAGCCCTGGGGGATGGAATGAGCAGTTCTTC.